This TCR beta chain was obtained from a study of cytomegalovirus exposure and HLA in healthy donors. Primers for the PCR totalled 60 Vbeta and 13 Jbeta. Measured with immunoSEQ multiplex PCR; TCRdb has only the in-frame clones, and not every one. The repertoire holds some 200,000 clones, over 75% seen once, with 3.5% to 4% in the top ten. This receptor was obtained from a man over 45 in good health and CMV-seronegative. The sample taken for sequencing was PBMCs.

This CDR3 reads CASSAGTGEYIQYF. Written as DNA, the CDR3 is TGTGCCAGCAGCGCCGGGACAGGGGAGTACATTCAGTACTTC. This chain uses TRBV7-2 with TRBJ2-4; 10 bases line up with TRBD1. The CDR3 has 14 amino acids. The ends lost 5 bases at V and 8 bases at J; junction bases unmatched: 6. Per germline, CDR1 SGHTA and CDR2 FQGNSA. The full variable domain, rest sourced from reference TRBV7-2 and TRBJ2-4, is GAGVSQSPSNKVTEKGKDVELRCDPISGHTALYWYRQSLGQGLEFLIYFQGNSAPDKSGLPSDRFSAERTGGSVSTLTIQRTQQEDSAVYLCASSAGTGEYIQYFGAGTRLSVL.